The 16 T cell receptor beta chains below were found in one sample sequenced in a study of tumor and adjacent non-tumor tissue in lung cancer. This sample's RNA came from whole unsorted tissue. More than 3 cm separated this lung sample from the edge of the tumor. TCRbeta libraries were built with three rounds of nested PCR, modified from ARM-PCR. TCRdb independently ran MiXCR on the multiplex PCR reads; one entry per CDR3 protein. The sample has over 40,000 distinct CDR3 sequences, about 80% seen once; the top ten hold 20% to 30%. The sample taken for sequencing was distant non-tumor lung tissue. Every receptor here comes from a woman aged 55-70 years with non-small cell lung cancer.

Notes on this clonotype: The junction departs from the called germline gene at one end, perhaps through a read error. The V and J genes are TRBV28 and TRBJ2-2; the D gene is possibly TRBD2 (5 bases). Germline CDR1 is MDHEN and CDR2 is SYDVKM. The CDR3 has 15 amino acids. The CDR3 DNA sequence: TGTGCGAGCAGCTCACCCGGGCCCCGAGTCGGGGAGCTGCTTTTT. Amino acids: CASSSPGPRVGELLF.

As for this clonotype: The final CDR3 position lacks the conserved phenylalanine or tryptophan, pointing to a likely read error. The V gene is TRBV11-2, the J gene TRBJ2-3; D is perhaps TRBD1 or TRBD2 (5 bases each). Trimming cost V 1 base and J 12 bases, with 14 bases left between them. In germline, CDR1 is SGHAT, CDR2 FQNNGV. The CDR3 consists of 13 residues. The CDR3 DNA reads as TGTGCCAGCAGCTTAGGGGACGGCTTTACACAGTATCCT. It translates to CASSLGDGFTQYP.

Regarding this clonotype: The CDR3 carries no conserved terminal phenylalanine or tryptophan, so it likely arises from a read error. The CDR3: CTSSSRLSGVQYEQYY. CDR3 nucleotides: TGTACCAGCAGTTCTAGACTATCGGGGGTCCAATACGAGCAGTACTAC. The J gene is TRBJ2-7, the V gene TRBV12-3 or TRBV12-4, with a tentative D call TRBD2 (6 bases). The CDR3 sequence is 16 residues long.

A word on this clonotype: At one of its ends the junction is not consistent with the germline gene, which may arise from a read error. The chain is built from TRBV5-4 and TRBJ1-6; tentatively, D is TRBD1 (5 bases). The CDR3 length is 15 residues. Germline CDR1 and CDR2: SGHNT and YYREEE (reference sequence). For the CDR3, the DNA is TGTGCCAGCAACTTGGATGACAGATATCATTCACCCCTCCACTTT. Amino acid sequence: CASNLDDRYHSPLHF.

This clonotype occurred a few times. This sequence may be a read error, since a much larger clone differs from it by one base. This sequence joins TRBV20-1 and TRBJ2-1, with D perhaps given as TRBD1 or TRBD2 (5 bases each). The CDR3 totals 12 residues. Germline-derived CDR1 and CDR2 are DFQATT and SNEGSKA (reference sequence). CDR3 DNA: TGCAGTGCTTACGGGACGCACAATGAGCAGCTCTTC. This encodes CSAYGTHNEQLF.

Notes on this clonotype: Germline is not matched at one junction end, which may reflect a read error. CDR3 in DNA: TGTGCCAGCAGTTACAATGTCCAAAACGTTCAGCACTTC. This sequence encodes CASSYNVQNVQHF. The chain combines TRBV6-2 or TRBV6-3 with TRBJ2-4, with D uncertain. This CDR3 has 13 residues. Germline assignment: CDR1 MNHEY and CDR2 SVGEGT.

As for this clonotype: An end of the junction does not agree with germline; a read error may underlie this. This chain links TRBV6-2 or TRBV6-3 with TRBJ2-2; D possibly corresponds to TRBD2 (5 bases). This CDR3 contains 14 residues. Per the germline V gene, CDR1 is MNHEY and CDR2 is SVGEGT. The CDR3 sequence is CASSSSQVSGELCF. CDR3 DNA: TGTGCCAGCAGTTCCTCGCAGGTTTCCGGGGAGCTGTGTTTT.

Details on this clonotype: Likely a read error: the CDR3 ends without its conserved phenylalanine or tryptophan. Because the CDR3's place on the DNA is in doubt, the DNA is left out and the CDR3 is given as listed by TCRdb. This CDR3 is CASNNTRSGGISYNELFY. The chain uses TRBV6-5 and TRBJ2-1; the D segment call TRBD2 is taken from the table without a DNA check. Germline CDR1 is MNHEY and CDR2 is SVGAGI. The CDR3 extends over 18 residues, inclusive of both ends.

The V and J genes are TRBV10-3 and TRBJ2-2; D ambiguous. CDR1 is ENHRY and CDR2 is SYGVKD in the germline V gene. The CDR3 has 13 residues. CDR3 in amino acids: CVIQRQTIGELFF. The CDR3, as DNA: TGTGTCATACAGCGCCAGACCATCGGGGAGCTGTTTTTT.

This clonotype was counted ten times or more. The gene calls are TRBV28 and TRBJ2-7; TRBD2 might be the D (6 bases). Germline CDR1 reads MDHEN; CDR2 reads SYDVKM. This CDR3 is built from 15 residues. V gave up 8 bases and J gave up 4 bases, with 21 bases separating them. In DNA, the CDR3 is TGTGCCAGCTTTCCGGCGGTTGGGGGAGGTTACGAGCAGTACTTC. This sequence encodes CASFPAVGGGYEQYF.

V is TRBV5-4 and J is TRBJ2-5, with TRBD1 identical over 7 bases. The germline gives CDR1 SGHNT, CDR2 YYREEE (reference sequence). The CDR3 spans 12 residues. Germline trimming cut 10 bases from V and 0 bases from J; bases unmatched to any gene: 3. Written as DNA, the CDR3 is TGTGCCGTTACAGGGGACCAAGAGACCCAGTACTTC. It specifies CAVTGDQETQYF.

Comments on this clonotype: Relative to the germline gene, one junction end is altered; a read error may explain this. V is TRBV18 and J is TRBJ1-6; tentative D call: TRBD1 (5 bases). The CDR3 extends over 17 amino acids. Germline V CDR1 and CDR2: KGHSH, LQKENI. In DNA form, the CDR3 reads TGTGCCAGCTCACCATGGGCAGGGAGCTCCTATAATTCACCCCTCCACTTC. It specifies CASSPWAGSSYNSPLHF.

The table lists this clonotype with many counts. The CDR3 loop is CASSQDPGATGNTIYF. The CDR3 DNA is TGCGCCAGCAGCCAAGATCCGGGGGCTACTGGAAACACCATATATTTT. The chain has TRBV4-3 and TRBJ1-3; TRBD1 might be the D (6 bases). This CDR3 is 16 amino acids long. Trimming pared 0 bases from V and 2 bases from J, leaving 11 bases between. The V gene's germline CDR1 is LGHNA and CDR2 YSLEER.

CDR3 nucleotide sequence: TGTGCCAGCAGGCGCACGGGGATCTATGGCTACACCTTC. Translation: CASRRTGIYGYTF. The V gene is TRBV6-2 or TRBV6-3, the J gene TRBJ1-2; no definite D call. Looked up from germline, CDR1 is MNHEY and CDR2 is SVGEGT. The CDR3 contains 13 residues. Trimming took 6 bases from V and 4 from J, leaving 12 bases between them.

Judged by abundance, this clonotype is medium-sized (0.01 to 0.1%). The rearrangement links TRBV29-1 to TRBJ2-5; D tentatively reads TRBD1 or TRBD2 (5 bases each). Germline values: CDR1 SQVTM, CDR2 ANQGSEA. The CDR3 spans 13 residues. Trimming cost V 6 bases and J 4 bases, with 15 bases left between them. CDR3 nucleotide sequence: TGCAGCGTCCTGAGGGGAGTCACAGAGACCCAGTACTTC. It is translated as CSVLRGVTETQYF.

This clonotype appeared a single time. The CDR3 carries no conserved terminal phenylalanine or tryptophan, so it likely arises from a read error. The genes are TRBV4-1 and TRBJ2-3; TRBD1 agrees at 9 bases. The CDR3 length is 19 residues. Germline CDR1 and CDR2: MGHRA and YSYEKL. The CDR3 loop is CASSQKALGQGLSTDTQYL. DNA of the CDR3: TGTGCCAGCAGCCAGAAAGCCCTCGGACAGGGGCTAAGCACAGATACGCAGTATTTA.